This passage covers 9 T cell receptor beta chains from one sample sequenced in a study of OX40 agonist ivuxolimab in advanced cancers. TCRdb's copy holds only in-frame clones and misses some; the assay was immunoSEQ multiplex PCR. Of about 58,000 clones listed, 75% to 85% are singletons. The sample in question was CD4+ or CD8+ T cells sorted from blood, obtained in a trial of the OX40 agonist ivuxolimab. The origin of the receptors is an adult with an advanced solid tumor such as melanoma, head and neck, liver or kidney cancer.

The gene calls are TRBV5-1 and TRBJ1-6; D is uncertain. This CDR3 spans 13 amino acids. Germline-derived CDR1 and CDR2 are SGHRS and YFSETQ. Trimming stripped 2 bases from V and 9 bases from J, with 9 bases between. The CDR3 sequence: CASSLTLFSPLHF. As DNA, the CDR3 is TGCGCCAGCAGCTTAACCCTTTTTTCACCCCTCCACTTT.

The V gene is TRBV29-1, the J gene TRBJ2-1, with D hard to call. The germline V gene has CDR1 SQVTM and CDR2 ANQGSEA. The CDR3 consists of 13 residues. The V end lost 4 bases, the J end lost 5 bases, and 12 bases lay between the germline ends. The CDR3 reads CSVGSGVDNEQFF. As DNA, the CDR3 is TGCAGCGTTGGATCTGGAGTCGACAATGAGCAGTTCTTC.

The CDR3 region is CASSPGRTSLHF. In DNA form, the CDR3 reads TGTGCCAGCAGTCCAGGACGGACATCCCTCCACTTT. The gene calls are TRBV6-1 and TRBJ1-6; weak D call: TRBD1 (5 bases). The CDR3 totals 12 residues. Germline V gene data show CDR1 as MNHNS and CDR2 as SASEGT. V lost 5 bases and J 14 bases, leaving 13 bases between the germline ends.

In regard to this clone: A much larger clone is a single base away; this may be a read error. This chain connects TRBV7-9 to TRBJ2-2; no definite D call. With 6 bases removed from V and 5 bases from J, the gap between germline ends came to 1 base. The germline gives CDR1 SEHNR, CDR2 FQNEAQ (reference sequence). There are 10 residues in the CDR3. The CDR3 is CASRTGELFF. The CDR3 nucleotides are TGTGCCAGCAGGACCGGGGAGCTGTTTTTT.

The V and J genes are TRBV18 and TRBJ1-5, with 10 bases matching TRBD1. This CDR3 has 16 residues. Looked up from germline, CDR1 is KGHSH and CDR2 is LQKENI. J gave up 2 bases and V 3 bases, and 4 bases lay outside the gene matches. CDR3 region: CASSPGQGVRNQPQHF. For the CDR3, the DNA is TGTGCCAGCTCACCTGGACAGGGGGTACGCAATCAGCCCCAGCATTTT.

The rearrangement joins TRBV11-2 to TRBJ2-3; TRBD1 matches 11 bases. J lost 6 bases, V lost 5 bases, and 16 bases had no gene match. The germline V gene has CDR1 SGHAT and CDR2 FQNNGV. The CDR3 is made up of 18 amino acids. In DNA, the CDR3 is TGTGCCAGCAGCAGAGATCTACCCGGGACAGGGGGGTCGGATACGCAGTATTTT. Amino acids: CASSRDLPGTGGSDTQYF.

The V gene is TRBV6-1, the J gene TRBJ1-3; D gene ambiguous. V lost 4 bases and J 0 bases, leaving 19 bases between the germline ends. This CDR3 region has 18 residues. CDR1 is MNHNS, CDR2 SASEGT, per germline. The CDR3 DNA reads TGTGCCAGCAGTGCCTTGGTTCCGGGCGGAAGCTCTGGAAACACCATATATTTT. Residues: CASSALVPGGSSGNTIYF.

This chain connects TRBV10-3 to TRBJ2-7, with TRBD1 matching over 12 bases. The V and J ends lost 7 bases and 0 bases, in that order; junction bases with no gene match: 7. The V gene's germline CDR1 is ENHRY and CDR2 SYGVKD. The CDR3 spans 16 residues. For the CDR3, the DNA is TGTGCCATCAAAATTACGGGACAGGGGGCCTCCTACGAGCAGTACTTC. Amino acid sequence: CAIKITGQGASYEQYF.

V usage is TRBV7-8 and J usage is TRBJ1-4; D is perhaps TRBD1 (5 bases). With 5 bases removed from V and 8 bases from J, the gap between germline ends came to 18 bases. The CDR3 runs to 15 residues. Germline assignment: CDR1 SGHVS and CDR2 FQNEAQ. Written as DNA, the CDR3 is TGTGCCAGCAGCAGTGGGGGAGGGTTCGAAGAAAAACTGTTTTTT. Amino acids: CASSSGGGFEEKLFF.